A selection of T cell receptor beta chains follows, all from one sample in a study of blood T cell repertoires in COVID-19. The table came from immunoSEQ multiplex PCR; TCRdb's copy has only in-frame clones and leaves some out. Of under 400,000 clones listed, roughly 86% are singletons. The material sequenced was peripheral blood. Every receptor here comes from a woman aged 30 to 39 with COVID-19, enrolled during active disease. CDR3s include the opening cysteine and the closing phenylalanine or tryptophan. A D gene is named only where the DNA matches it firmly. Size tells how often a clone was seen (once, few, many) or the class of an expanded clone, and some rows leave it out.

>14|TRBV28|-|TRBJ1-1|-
TGTGCCAGCAGTTATCGGAGCCTGAACACTGAAGCTTTCTTT
CASSYRSLNTEAFF
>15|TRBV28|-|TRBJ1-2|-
TGTGCCAGCCAAGGGAGCCCTGCTCTATTCTATGGCTACACCTTC
CASQGSPALFYGYTF
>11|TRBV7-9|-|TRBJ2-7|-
TGTGCCAGCAGCCGATCCAGGGAGCAGTACTTC
CASSRSREQYF
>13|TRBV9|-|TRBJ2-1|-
TGTGCCAGCAGTCCCGTCCTGTACAATGAGCAGTTCTTC
CASSPVLYNEQFF
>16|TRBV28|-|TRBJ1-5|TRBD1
TGTGCCAGCAGTTTCCTCAGGGACAGGGCGCGGCAGCCCCAGCATTTT
CASSFLRDRARQPQHF
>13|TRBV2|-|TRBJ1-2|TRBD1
TGTGCCAGCGGGACAGGGGGCTTCTATGGCTACACCTTC
CASGTGGFYGYTF
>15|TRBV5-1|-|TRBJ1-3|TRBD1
TGCGCCAGCAGGCCCGGGACAGGGGCTGGAAACACCATATATTTT
CASRPGTGAGNTIYF
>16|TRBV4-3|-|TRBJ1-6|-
TGCGCCAGCAGCCAAGTTGGGCAACCAAATCCTTCACCCCTCCACTTT
CASSQVGQPNPSPLHF
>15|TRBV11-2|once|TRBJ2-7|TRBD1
TGTGCCAGCAGCTATGACAGGGGCTTCTCCTACGAGCAGTACTTC
CASSYDRGFSYEQYF
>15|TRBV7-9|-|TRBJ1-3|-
TGTGCCAGCAGCTTTCTCAGGGGATCTGGAAACACCATATATTTT
CASSFLRGSGNTIYF
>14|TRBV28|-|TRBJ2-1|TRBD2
TGTGCCAGCAGGACTAGCGGGAGTCCCAATGAGCAGTTCTTC
CASRTSGSPNEQFF
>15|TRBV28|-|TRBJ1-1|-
TGTGCCAGCAGTCCTGATGCGGCCGCGGGGACTGAAGCTTTCTTT
CASSPDAAAGTEAFF
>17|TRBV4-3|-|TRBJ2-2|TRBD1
TGCGCCAGCAGCCAAGTGGGGACAGGGGTTAGGACCGGGGAGCTGTTTTTT
CASSQVGTGVRTGELFF
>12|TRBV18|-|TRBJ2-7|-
TGTGCCAGCTCACCCGCGGACTACGAGCAGTACTTC
CASSPADYEQYF
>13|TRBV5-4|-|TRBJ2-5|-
TGTGCCAGCAGCTTCGTAGGGGGAGAGACCCAGTACTTC
CASSFVGGETQYF
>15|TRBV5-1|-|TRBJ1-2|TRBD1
TGCGCCAGCAGCGCTGGGACAGGGCGGCCCTATGGCTACACCTTC
CASSAGTGRPYGYTF
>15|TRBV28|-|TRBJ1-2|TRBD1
TGTGCCAGCGTTTCCCCACAGGGGGCAACGGAGGGCTACACCTTC
CASVSPQGATEGYTF
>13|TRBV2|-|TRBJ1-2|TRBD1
TGTGCCAGCAGTGAAGCCAGGACAGGGTCTGGTTTCTTC
CASSEARTGSGFF
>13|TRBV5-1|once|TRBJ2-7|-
TGCGCCAGCAGCTTGACAGGGTTATTGGAGCAGTACTTC
CASSLTGLLEQYF
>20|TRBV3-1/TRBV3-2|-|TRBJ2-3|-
TGTGCCAGCAGCCAAGAAGCCCCCGGAGCACCTCAGGGGAACACAGATACGCAGTATTTT
CASSQEAPGAPQGNTDTQYF
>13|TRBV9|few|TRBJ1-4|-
TGTGCCAGCTGCCCGTTGGGGGGAGAAAAACTGTTTTTT
CASCPLGGEKLFF
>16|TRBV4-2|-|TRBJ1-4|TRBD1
TGTGCCAGCAGCCAGGGGACAGGGGGGAACAATGAAAAACTGTTTTTT
CASSQGTGGNNEKLFF
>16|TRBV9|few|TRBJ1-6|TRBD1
TGTGCCAGCAGCGTAGGGGCAGGGGGATATAATTCACCCCTCCACTTT
CASSVGAGGYNSPLHF
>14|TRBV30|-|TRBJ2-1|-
TGTGCCTGGAGTTTGAGCCCGGAGTTGGATGAGCAGTTCTTC
CAWSLSPELDEQFF
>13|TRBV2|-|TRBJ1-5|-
TGTGCCAGCAGAGGGGACACCGGAGGGCCCCAGCATTTT
CASRGDTGGPQHF
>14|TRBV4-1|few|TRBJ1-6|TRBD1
TGCGCCAGCAGCCACAGGGACAGGGGCTCACCCCTCCACTTT
CASSHRDRGSPLHF
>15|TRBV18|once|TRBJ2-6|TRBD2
TGTGCCAGCTCGCCCACTAGCGCCGGGGCCAACGTCCTGACTTTC
CASSPTSAGANVLTF
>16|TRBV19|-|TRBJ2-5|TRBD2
TGTGCCAGTAGTATAGGACTAGCGGGAGAGGTGGAGACCCAGTACTTC
CASSIGLAGEVETQYF
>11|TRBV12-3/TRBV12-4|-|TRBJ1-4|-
TGTGCCAGCAGTGGGCCCTGGAAACTGTTTTTT
CASSGPWKLFF
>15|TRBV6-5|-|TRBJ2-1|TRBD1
TGTGCCAGCAGTCCACCGGGACAGGGGGCTTATGAGCAGTTCTTC
CASSPPGQGAYEQFF
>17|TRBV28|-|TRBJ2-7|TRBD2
TGTGCCAGCAGTCTCCACCCCAGCGGGAGGCTTCGCTACGAGCAGTACTTC
CASSLHPSGRLRYEQYF
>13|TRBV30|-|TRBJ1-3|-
TGTGCCTGGGAGGCAGGGGTAGGAAACACCATATATTTT
CAWEAGVGNTIYF
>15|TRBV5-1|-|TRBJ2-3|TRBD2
TGCGCCAGCAGCTTGTTGACTAGCAGCACAGATACGCAGTATTTT
CASSLLTSSTDTQYF
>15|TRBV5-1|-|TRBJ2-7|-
TGCGCCAGCAGCTCTCACCCGGACTACACATACGAGCAGTACTTC
CASSSHPDYTYEQYF
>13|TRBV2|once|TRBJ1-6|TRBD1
TGTGCCACCCAGGGACAGGGGCAATTGGCCCTCCACTTT
CATQGQGQLALHF
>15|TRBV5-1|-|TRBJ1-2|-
TGCGCCAGCAGCCTCGGGGTCCGGAGCGACTATGGCTACACCTTC
CASSLGVRSDYGYTF
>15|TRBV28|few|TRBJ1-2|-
TGTGCCAGCAGTCGCCCGGGAATCCCAAGCAATGGCTACACCTTC
CASSRPGIPSNGYTF
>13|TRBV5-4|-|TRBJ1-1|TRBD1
TGTGCCAGCAGCTGGACAGGGCGGAGTGAAGCTTTCTTT
CASSWTGRSEAFF
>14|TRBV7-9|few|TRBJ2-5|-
TGTGCCAGCAGCTCCATGGCCCGACAAGAGACCCAGTACTTC
CASSSMARQETQYF
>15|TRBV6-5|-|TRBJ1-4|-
TGTGCCAGCAGGCCTCGACAGGCAATTAATGAAAAACTGTTTTTT
CASRPRQAINEKLFF
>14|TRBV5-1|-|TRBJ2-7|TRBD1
TGCGCCAGCAGCCGGACAGGGGGCCCAAGGGAGCAGTACTTC
CASSRTGGPREQYF
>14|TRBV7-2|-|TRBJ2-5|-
TGTGCCAGCAGCCCCGTTAGTAGCTCAGAGACCCAGTACTTC
CASSPVSSSETQYF
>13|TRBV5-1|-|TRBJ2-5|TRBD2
TGCGCCAGCAGCTTACTAGCGGGAGAGACCCAGTACTTC
CASSLLAGETQYF
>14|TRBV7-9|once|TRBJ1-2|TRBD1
TGTGCCAGCAGCACGACAGGGCTCGTCTATGGCTACACCTTC
CASSTTGLVYGYTF
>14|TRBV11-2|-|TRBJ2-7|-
TGTGCCAGCAGCTCCCCAGGGCGAAAGTACGAGCAGTACTTC
CASSSPGRKYEQYF
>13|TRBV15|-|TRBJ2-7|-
TGTGCCACCAGCAGAGATCAAACCTACGAGCAGTACTTC
CATSRDQTYEQYF
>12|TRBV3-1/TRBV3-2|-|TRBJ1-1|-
TGTGCCAGCAGCCAAGAAGGGGGTGAAGCTTTCTTT
CASSQEGGEAFF